This T cell receptor beta chain was obtained from a study of OX40 agonist ivuxolimab in advanced cancers. With autoimmune disease history or systemic immunosuppression, patients were excluded. From germline, CDR1 is SEHNR and CDR2 FQNEAQ (reference sequence). CDR3 length equals 15 residues. V lost 2 bases to trimming and J lost 5 bases, with 13 bases between them. The method was immunoSEQ multiplex PCR; TCRdb's version includes in-frame clones alone and lacks a portion of them. Of some 74,000 clones listed, less than 95% are singletons. The chain joins TRBV7-9 to TRBJ2-1; D is tentatively TRBD1 or TRBD2 (5 bases each). This sequence originates from an adult with an advanced solid tumor such as melanoma, head and neck, liver or kidney cancer. The sample was CD4+ or CD8+ T cells sorted from blood, taken in a trial of the OX40 agonist ivuxolimab. CDR3 region: CASSLQGRSHNEQFF. CDR3 nucleotides: TGTGCCAGCAGCTTACAGGGACGGTCGCACAATGAGCAGTTCTTC.